The 20 T cell receptor beta chains presented below share a single source sample, sequenced in a study of blood T cell repertoires in COVID-19. The assay was immunoSEQ multiplex PCR, and TCRdb's table has in-frame clones only and misses some. Of more than 200,000 clones detected, 84% appear once; the ten largest clones hold around 4.2%. Specimen: peripheral blood. These TCRs come from a man in his sixties with acute or convalescent COVID-19.

The rearrangement joins TRBV4-2 to TRBJ2-5; 9 nucleotides match TRBD2. This CDR3 has 14 residues. Trimming removed 4 bases from V and 2 bases from J; junction bases left unmatched: 2. The germline CDR1 and CDR2 sequences are LGHNA and YNFKEQ. The CDR3 DNA reads as TGTGCCAGCAGCCCGACTAGCGGACAAGAGACCCAGTACTTC. Amino acid sequence: CASSPTSGQETQYF.

V and J are TRBV11-2 and TRBJ2-1; possible D gene TRBD2, 5 bases. The V gene lost 5 bases and the J gene lost 8 bases, with 13 bases spanning the gap. Germline V gene lookup returns CDR1 SGHAT and CDR2 FQNNGV. The CDR3 sequence is 13 residues long. The CDR3 protein is CASSPRGSDEQFF. The DNA of the CDR3 is TGTGCCAGCAGCCCCCGTGGGAGCGATGAGCAGTTCTTC.

V gene TRBV11-3 combines with J gene TRBJ2-3; the D is unclear. V lost 3 bases and J 8 bases, leaving 15 bases between the germline ends. This CDR3 is built from 14 residues. Germline V gives CDR1 SGHNT, CDR2 YENEEA. CDR3 bases: TGTGCCAGCAGCTTTTCCCAGGCCATGGGTACGCAGTATTTT. It is translated as CASSFSQAMGTQYF.

This clone appeared once. The chain combines TRBV10-3 with TRBJ2-5; TRBD1 matches 8 bases. Germline values: CDR1 ENHRY, CDR2 SYGVKD. The junction had 7 bases not matched to a gene; V was cut back by 4 bases and J by 3 bases. The CDR3 extends over 15 amino acids. The CDR3 sequence: CAISGGRDRKETQYF. The CDR3 coding sequence is TGTGCCATCAGTGGAGGCCGGGACAGGAAAGAGACCCAGTACTTC.

The chain recombines TRBV4-2 with TRBJ1-2; D might be TRBD1 (6 bases). The CDR3 runs 17 residues. CDR1 is LGHNA and CDR2 is YNFKEQ in the germline V gene. Trimming removed 4 bases from V and 3 bases from J, with 21 bases in between. CDR3 in DNA: TGTGCCAGCAGCCCCACGGGGGGCAGCCAAACCTACTATGGCTACACCTTC. This sequence encodes CASSPTGGSQTYYGYTF.

Comment on this clone: Germline is not matched at one junction end, which may reflect a read error. The genes are TRBV11-2 and TRBJ1-2; D is uncertain. The CDR3 loop spans 13 amino acids. CDR1 is SGHAT and CDR2 is FQNNGV in the germline V gene. CDR3 bases: TGTGCCAGCAGCATAGAGAGAACGTATGGCTACACCTTC. Protein: CASSIERTYGYTF.

Here the CDR3 reads CASSENPGVRTQYF. CDR3 DNA: TGTGCCAGCAGTGAGAATCCGGGGGTGAGGACCCAGTACTTC. The V call is TRBV2, the J call TRBJ2-5; D is perhaps TRBD2 (6 bases). V lost 3 bases and J lost 7, with 15 bases in between. This CDR3 contains 14 residues. Looked up from germline, CDR1 is SNHLY and CDR2 is FYNNEI.

The CDR3 DNA sequence: TGTGCCAGCAGCTTAGGGGAGGTAGCGGGGCAAGAGACCCAGTACTTC. This encodes CASSLGEVAGQETQYF. The rearrangement uses TRBV7-2 and TRBJ2-5, with 8 bases that match TRBD2. This CDR3 has 16 residues. The V gene end was trimmed by 1 base and the J gene end by 2 bases; junction bases not matched to a gene: 6. In germline, CDR1 is SGHTA, CDR2 FQGNSA.

V is TRBV20-1 and J is TRBJ2-5; D is possibly TRBD2 (6 bases). CDR1 and CDR2 (germline): DFQATT, SNEGSKA (reference sequence). V was cut by 3 bases and J by 4 bases, with 15 bases left in between. This CDR3 is 14 amino acids long. The CDR3 loop is CSASRAQGGETQYF. For the CDR3, the DNA is TGCAGTGCTAGTCGGGCCCAGGGAGGAGAGACCCAGTACTTC.

As regards this clone: The junction and the germline gene differ at one end; a read error may be behind it. The CDR3 DNA is TGTGCCAGCAGGTTGGGACAGGCGACCGTCTATGGCTACACCTTC. Amino acids: CASRLGQATVYGYTF. V usage is TRBV5-8 and J usage is TRBJ1-2, with TRBD1 matching 8 bases. The CDR3 totals 15 residues. Germline CDR1 is SGHTS and CDR2 is YDEGEE.

A few counts support this clone. The V gene is TRBV29-1, the J gene TRBJ2-6, with 9 positions matching TRBD1. V lost 5 bases to trimming and J lost 4 bases; unmatched junction nucleotides: 9. Germline values: CDR1 SQVTM, CDR2 ANQGSEA. The CDR3 extends over 16 amino acids. CDR3 nucleotide sequence: TGCAGCGTTTCCCAACAGGGGGCGACAGGGGCCAACGTCCTGACTTTC. This gives the protein CSVSQQGATGANVLTF. Drawing the rest from reference TRBV29-1 and TRBJ2-6, the complete variable domain is SAVISQKPSRDICQRGTSLTIQCQVDSQVTMMFWYRQQPGQSLTLIATANQGSEATYESGFVIDKFPISRPNLTFSTLTVSNMSPEDSSIYLCSVSQQGATGANVLTFGAGSRLTVL.

This clone was seen just once. The chain has TRBV10-3 and TRBJ1-5; 8 bases fit TRBD1. The CDR3 contains 17 residues. V lost 0 bases, J lost 6 bases, and 10 bases stayed unmatched. CDR1 and CDR2 (germline): ENHRY, SYGVKD. CDR3 region: CAISESTGAGNFQPQHF. CDR3 nucleotides: TGTGCCATCAGTGAGTCGACAGGGGCAGGGAACTTTCAGCCCCAGCATTTT.

This clone showed up just once. This sequence joins TRBV12-3 or TRBV12-4 and TRBJ1-2; TRBD1 aligns across 8 bases. The trim removed 5 bases at V and 8 bases at J, leaving 7 bases unmatched. The CDR3 totals 13 residues. The CDR3 protein is CASSHGQGGGYTF. In DNA form, the CDR3 reads TGTGCCAGCAGTCACGGACAGGGCGGGGGCTACACCTTC.

In the case of this clone: Distinct nucleotide sequences in the sample also encode this CDR3. The chain is built from TRBV12-3 or TRBV12-4 and TRBJ2-5; D ambiguous. The germline V and J ends were trimmed by 5 bases and 5 bases, with 6 bases remaining between them. The CDR3 spans 11 residues. The CDR3 sequence is CASSTRETQYF. The CDR3 DNA follows: TGTGCCAGCAGTACTCGGGAGACCCAGTACTTC.

The rearrangement joins TRBV10-3 to TRBJ1-5; D unclear. Germline V lookup: CDR1 ENHRY, CDR2 SYGVKD. V lost 6 bases to trimming and J lost 0 bases, with 6 bases between them. This CDR3 spans 13 amino acids. Written as DNA, the CDR3 is TGTGCCATCAGACAGAATAGCAATCAGCCCCAGCATTTT. As protein: CAIRQNSNQPQHF.

This chain connects TRBV5-1 to TRBJ2-3; 13 bases match TRBD2. The junction had 9 bases not matched to a gene; V was cut back by 4 bases and J by 1 base. The CDR3 length is 18 residues. Germline V gene data show CDR1 as SGHRS and CDR2 as YFSETQ. The CDR3 DNA reads TGCGCCAGCAGCCGGACTAGCGGGAGCCCCTATGGCACAGATACGCAGTATTTT. This encodes CASSRTSGSPYGTDTQYF. Based on the CDR3 plus reference TRBV5-1 and TRBJ2-3, the full variable domain is KAGVTQTPRYLIKTRGQQVTLSCSPISGHRSVSWYQQTPGQGLQFLFEYFSETQRNKGNFPGRFSGRQFSNSRSEMNVSTLELGDSALYLCASSRTSGSPYGTDTQYFGPGTRLTVL.

The chain recombines TRBV7-2 with TRBJ2-7; possibly TRBD2 for D (5 bases). The germline gives CDR1 SGHTA, CDR2 FQGNSA. The CDR3 covers 15 residues. The V end lost 1 base, the J end lost 2 bases, and 12 bases lay between the germline ends. The CDR3 sequence: CASSLGMDSTYEQYF. CDR3 sequence (DNA): TGTGCCAGCAGCTTAGGGATGGACTCCACCTACGAGCAGTACTTC.

This sequence joins TRBV4-1 and TRBJ2-2; D perhaps matches TRBD1 (6 bases). The CDR3 covers 15 residues. Germline CDR1 MGHRA, CDR2 YSYEKL. V lost 3 bases, J lost 5 bases, and 13 bases lay in between. The CDR3 nucleotides are TGCGCCAGCAGCCAGCCGGGACACACAACCGGGGAGCTGTTTTTT. Protein product: CASSQPGHTTGELFF.

V usage is TRBV6-2 or TRBV6-3 and J usage is TRBJ2-7, with 9 bases matching TRBD2. From germline, CDR1 is MNHEY and CDR2 SVGEGT. The ends lost 6 bases at V and 7 bases at J; junction bases unmatched: 13. This CDR3 region has 15 residues. This chain's CDR3 is CASSRVRTSAIEQYF. The CDR3 DNA follows: TGTGCCAGCAGCCGGGTTCGGACTAGCGCAATAGAGCAGTACTTC.

This clone was counted a few times. This rearrangement joins TRBV5-1 to TRBJ1-3, with no clear D. Trimming cost V 4 bases and J 3 bases, with 11 bases left between them. The CDR3 extends over 14 amino acids. CDR1 and CDR2 (germline): SGHRS, YFSETQ. The CDR3 reads CASSALSGGNTIYF. The CDR3 coding sequence is TGCGCCAGCAGCGCTCTTTCGGGTGGAAACACCATATATTTT.